The 17 T cell receptor beta chains listed next were all sequenced from one sample in a study of cytomegalovirus exposure and HLA in healthy donors. PCR was performed using 60 Vbeta and 13 Jbeta primers. The data were produced by immunoSEQ multiplex PCR, yet TCRdb's version contains in-frame clones alone and is incomplete. The sample lists approximately 180,000 clones; 70% to 90% were seen once. Material for sequencing was PBMCs. The receptors stem from a woman aged 18 to 35 in good health and CMV-seronegative.

This chain joins TRBV6-5 and TRBJ2-7; 8 nucleotides line up with TRBD2. CDR1 and CDR2 (germline): MNHEY, SVGAGI. The CDR3 covers 15 residues. V shed 6 bases and J 5 bases; nucleotides not matched to a gene: 12. CDR3 sequence reads: CASSSTGTRFHEQYF. The CDR3 DNA is TGTGCCAGCAGCAGTACCGGGACTAGATTCCACGAGCAGTACTTC.

This clone was found a few times. The chain uses TRBV5-1 and TRBJ1-1, with D possibly being TRBD1 (6 bases). The ends were cut back, 0 bases at V and 1 base at J, with 7 bases in the middle. Germline V lookup: CDR1 SGHRS, CDR2 YFSETQ. The CDR3 runs to 14 residues. CDR3 DNA sequence: TGCGCCAGCAGCTTGGGCAGGGGGAACACTGAAGCTTTCTTT. It is translated as CASSLGRGNTEAFF. Complete variable domain (other parts from reference TRBV5-1 and TRBJ1-1): KAGVTQTPRYLIKTRGQQVTLSCSPISGHRSVSWYQQTPGQGLQFLFEYFSETQRNKGNFPGRFSGRQFSNSRSEMNVSTLELGDSALYLCASSLGRGNTEAFFGQGTRLTVV.

The gene calls are TRBV6-1 and TRBJ2-5; no definite D call. V was trimmed by 0 bases and J by 1 base, leaving 3 bases between them. Germline assignment: CDR1 MNHNS and CDR2 SASEGT. The CDR3 consists of 13 residues. The CDR3 DNA reads as TGTGCCAGCAGTGAAGCCCTCCAAGAGACCCAGTACTTC. This codes for CASSEALQETQYF.

The chain couples TRBV2 to TRBJ2-1, with D possibly being TRBD2 (6 bases). V lost 6 bases and J lost 0, with 12 bases in between. Germline V gene lookup returns CDR1 SNHLY and CDR2 FYNNEI. The CDR3 spans 15 residues. The CDR3 reads CASSPRRGSYNEQFF. For the CDR3, the DNA is TGTGCCAGCAGCCCTCGGCGGGGCTCCTACAATGAGCAGTTCTTC.

CDR3 DNA sequence: TGTGCTAGTGGTTCCAAGCGGGGGTCCTACAATGAGCAGTTCTTC. It is translated as CASGSKRGSYNEQFF. This rearrangement joins TRBV12-5 to TRBJ2-1; 8 bases agree with TRBD2. V lost 4 bases, J lost 1 base, and 3 bases stayed unmatched. The CDR3 extends over 15 amino acids. Per the germline V gene, CDR1 is LGHNT and CDR2 is FRNRAP.

This clone was seen a single time. The chain links TRBV29-1 to TRBJ1-2; 10 nucleotides line up with TRBD1. The germline CDR1 and CDR2 sequences are SQVTM and ANQGSEA. The CDR3 spans 11 residues. The J segment lost 12 bases and the V segment lost 7 bases, leaving 8 bases of the junction unmatched. The CDR3 spells CSGSGTGDHTF. CDR3 DNA sequence: TGCAGCGGTTCCGGGACAGGGGATCACACCTTC.

This clone was seen a handful of times. This chain joins TRBV7-5 and TRBJ2-7; TRBD2 is the table's D call, not checked against the DNA. TRBV7-5 is an annotated pseudogene. This CDR3 comprises 17 residues. CDR3 region: CARSLWEAGVRRYEQYF. CDR3 nucleotides: TGTGCCAGAAGCTTATGGGAGGCCGGGGTTCGGAGGTACGAGCAGTACTTC.

This rearrangement joins TRBV28 to TRBJ2-1, with D perhaps matching TRBD2 (5 bases). The germline V and J ends were trimmed by 5 bases and 0 bases, with 11 bases remaining between them. The V gene's germline CDR1 is MDHEN and CDR2 SYDVKM. The CDR3 has 15 amino acids. The CDR3 region is CASSTIRGSYNEQFF. The CDR3 DNA is TGTGCCAGCAGTACTATCCGGGGCTCCTACAATGAGCAGTTCTTC.

Written as DNA, the CDR3 is TGTGCCAGCAGTTACTTGAAGAGCTCTGGGGCCAACGTCCTGACTTTC. Translation gives CASSYLKSSGANVLTF. The genes are TRBV6-6 and TRBJ2-6, with no clear D. The germline V gene has CDR1 MNHNY and CDR2 SVGAGI (reference sequence). The CDR3 contains 16 residues. V was clipped by 1 base and J by 0 bases, with 7 bases between them.

In this sample, this clone turned up once. V gene TRBV9 combines with J gene TRBJ2-5; D might be TRBD1 (5 bases). Per germline, CDR1 SGDLS and CDR2 YYNGEE. The CDR3 loop spans 15 amino acids. V was trimmed by 0 bases and J by 2 bases, leaving 11 bases between them. The CDR3 protein is CASSVGVQAQETQYF. The CDR3 nucleotides read TGTGCCAGCAGCGTAGGTGTACAGGCTCAAGAGACCCAGTACTTC.

The CDR3 nucleotides read TGTGCCAGCAGCGGGACAGGGGAAAAACTGTTTTTT. Amino acid sequence: CASSGTGEKLFF. The chain couples TRBV9 to TRBJ1-4; 8 bases line up with TRBD1. Trimming cost V 3 bases and J 8 bases; bases outside gene matches: 0. Germline CDR1 SGDLS, CDR2 YYNGEE. This CDR3 is built from 12 residues.

Worth noting for this clone: This sample includes further DNA sequences coding for the same CDR3. V is TRBV15 and J is TRBJ1-5; 9 bases are a match to TRBD1. The CDR3 has 15 amino acids. Looked up from germline, CDR1 is LNHNV and CDR2 is YYDKDF (reference sequence). The ends lost 3 bases at V and 5 bases at J; junction bases unmatched: 5. CDR3 protein: CATSRGDRVDQPQHF. The CDR3 nucleotides are TGTGCCACCAGCAGGGGGGACAGGGTGGATCAGCCCCAGCATTTT.

The chain is built from TRBV5-6 and TRBJ2-3, with D unclear. This CDR3 region has 11 residues. V was clipped by 1 base and J by 5 bases, with 2 bases between them. Germline CDR1 is SGHDT and CDR2 is YYEEEE. DNA of the CDR3: TGTGCCAGCAGCTTGCAAGATACGCAGTATTTT. The encoded protein is CASSLQDTQYF.

J is TRBJ2-3 and V is TRBV10-3; 10 bases map to TRBD2. The CDR3 extends over 15 amino acids. The junction had 6 bases not matched to a gene; V was cut back by 5 bases and J by 4 bases. The V gene's germline CDR1 is ENHRY and CDR2 SYGVKD. The CDR3 nucleotides read TGTGCCATCAGTTCTGCTAGCGGGAGCCCAGATACGCAGTATTTT. This sequence encodes CAISSASGSPDTQYF.

This clone appeared once. In DNA form, the CDR3 reads TGTGCCAGCAGTTACTCCCTAATATCAACTAATGAAAAACTGTTTTTT. Protein sequence: CASSYSLISTNEKLFF. The V and J genes are TRBV6-5 and TRBJ1-4, with D uncertain. Germline CDR1 MNHEY, CDR2 SVGAGI. The CDR3 consists of 16 residues. Trimming stripped 0 bases from V and 0 bases from J, with 8 bases between.

In its sample, this clone was seen once. This sequence joins TRBV5-1 and TRBJ1-2, with TRBD1 matching 12 bases. The V segment lost 0 bases and the J segment 8 bases; nucleotides outside the gene matches: 11. Per the germline V gene, CDR1 is SGHRS and CDR2 is YFSETQ. There are 17 residues in the CDR3. This CDR3 reads CASSLERDRGPPLGYTF. CDR3 DNA: TGCGCCAGCAGCTTGGAAAGGGACAGGGGGCCCCCGTTAGGCTACACCTTC. The full variable domain, rest sourced from reference TRBV5-1 and TRBJ1-2, is KAGVTQTPRYLIKTRGQQVTLSCSPISGHRSVSWYQQTPGQGLQFLFEYFSETQRNKGNFPGRFSGRQFSNSRSEMNVSTLELGDSALYLCASSLERDRGPPLGYTFGSGTRLTVV.

The chain couples TRBV7-9 to TRBJ2-7; D is possibly TRBD2 (5 bases). The CDR3 runs to 13 residues. Germline CDR1 SEHNR, CDR2 FQNEAQ (reference sequence). Trimming removed 4 bases from V and 3 bases from J, with 10 bases in between. In nucleotides, the CDR3 is TGTGCCAGCAGCTCGGGGTTTTTCTACGAGCAGTACTTC. It yields the protein CASSSGFFYEQYF.